A single T cell receptor (beta chain) is shown here with its context. Germline values: CDR1 SQVTM, CDR2 ANQGSEA. The CDR3 is 15 residues long. V gave up 8 bases and J gave up 0 bases, with 18 bases separating them. In the PCR, 60 Vbeta and 13 Jbeta primers were used. Generated by immunoSEQ multiplex PCR, the TCRdb table keeps only in-frame clones and is missing some. Its listing shows 68,000 or so clones. The sample is drawn from a study of cytomegalovirus exposure and HLA in healthy donors. Sequences were obtained from PBMCs. This clonotype originated in a female donor in good health and CMV-seropositive. The chain uses TRBV29-1 and TRBJ2-3; TRBD2 might be the D (6 bases). This chain's CDR3 is CSFPSAGSSTDTQYF. CDR3 in DNA: TGCAGCTTCCCTTCGGCGGGATCTAGCACAGATACGCAGTATTTT.